A selection of T cell receptor beta chains follows, all from one sample in a study of cytomegalovirus exposure and HLA in healthy donors. Assay used: immunoSEQ multiplex PCR; TCRdb lists only in-frame clones, some missing. This sample's table has about 110,000 clones. Specimen: PBMCs. All receptors come from a man aged 25-45 years in good health and CMV-seronegative. The CDR3 runs from the conserved cysteine through the conserved F or W. A D gene is named only where the DNA matches it firmly.

J gene	V gene	D gene	CDR3 protein	CDR3 DNA
TRBJ1-2	TRBV18	.	CASSLQEGLYGYTF	TGTGCCAGCTCACTACAGGAGGGGCTCTATGGCTACACCTTC
TRBJ2-4	TRBV18	TRBD1	CASSPNGQGNIQYF	TGTGCCAGCTCACCCAATGGACAGGGAAACATTCAGTACTTC
TRBJ1-4	TRBV6-1	.	CASRSTGKEKLFF	TGTGCCAGCAGAAGCACAGGGAAGGAAAAACTGTTTTTT
TRBJ1-6	TRBV30	TRBD1	CAWTTGTGDSPLHF	TGTGCCTGGACTACCGGGACAGGGGATTCACCCCTCCACTTT
TRBJ1-2	TRBV2	.	CASRVSYGYTF	TGTGCCAGCAGAGTGAGCTATGGCTACACCTTC
TRBJ1-5	TRBV18	.	CASSLGGAQPQHF	TGTGCCAGCTCCCTCGGGGGGGCCCAGCCCCAGCATTTT
TRBJ1-6	TRBV7-6	.	CASSSLDSPLHF	TGTGCCAGCAGCTCCCTCGATTCACCCCTCCACTTT
TRBJ2-1	TRBV5-4	TRBD2	CASSQGSGLARPNEQFF	TGTGCCAGCAGCCAGGGGAGTGGACTAGCGCGGCCCAATGAGCAGTTCTTC
TRBJ2-5	TRBV27	.	CASTPIVGQGPYQETQYF	TGTGCCAGCACCCCGATCGTAGGTCAGGGGCCCTACCAAGAGACCCAGTACTTC
TRBJ1-6	TRBV7-9	.	CASSSRVSRGSNSPLHF	TGTGCCAGCAGCTCGAGGGTCAGCAGGGGCTCTAATTCACCCCTCCACTTT
TRBJ1-1	TRBV5-6	TRBD1	CASSPGGTEAFF	TGTGCCAGCAGCCCAGGGGGCACTGAAGCTTTCTTT
TRBJ2-7	TRBV7-3	.	CASSLGSDAGYEQYF	TGTGCCAGCAGCTTAGGGTCAGATGCAGGCTACGAGCAGTACTTC
TRBJ2-5	TRBV25-1	TRBD2	CASSASGGAQETQYF	TGTGCCAGCAGTGCGAGCGGGGGGGCCCAAGAGACCCAGTACTTC
TRBJ2-1	TRBV18	TRBD1	CASSPDRPEVDEQFF	TGTGCCAGCTCACCGGACAGGCCCGAGGTGGATGAGCAGTTCTTC
TRBJ2-5	TRBV27	TRBD1	CASTPLGGVETQYF	TGTGCCAGCACTCCCTTAGGGGGCGTCGAGACCCAGTACTTC
TRBJ2-1	TRBV18	TRBD1	CASSLGTGWDEQFF	TGTGCCAGCTCACTAGGGACAGGGTGGGATGAGCAGTTCTTC
TRBJ2-6	TRBV10-3	TRBD1	CAISGGTGGSGANVLTF	TGTGCCATCAGTGGGGGGACAGGGGGCTCTGGGGCCAACGTCCTGACTTTC
TRBJ2-3	TRBV28	TRBD1	CASSMGTGGTDTQYF	TGTGCCAGCAGTATGGGGACAGGGGGCACAGATACGCAGTATTTT
TRBJ2-5	TRBV7-9	TRBD1	CASSSGQGQETQYF	TGTGCCAGCAGCTCAGGACAGGGCCAAGAGACCCAGTACTTC
TRBJ2-7	TRBV21-1	.	CASSMTASYEQYF	TGTGCCAGCAGCATGACAGCCTCCTACGAGCAGTACTTC
TRBJ2-6	TRBV5-1	.	CASSDSSGANVLTF	TGCGCCAGCAGCGACAGCTCTGGGGCCAACGTCCTGACTTTC
TRBJ2-7	TRBV21-1	.	CASSSNRDRGSYEQYF	TGTGCCAGCAGCTCAAACCGGGACAGGGGATCCTACGAGCAGTACTTC
TRBJ2-2	TRBV27	.	CASSLALANTGELFF	TGTGCCAGCAGTTTGGCCCTCGCGAACACCGGGGAGCTGTTTTTT
TRBJ1-4	TRBV28	.	CASSSGDEKLFF	TGTGCCAGCAGTTCAGGGGATGAAAAACTGTTTTTT
TRBJ2-2	TRBV30	TRBD1	CAWLWGDRAHTGELFF	TGTGCCTGGTTGTGGGGGGACAGGGCTCACACCGGGGAGCTGTTTTTT
TRBJ2-3	TRBV29-1	TRBD1	CSDLDRGPTDTQYF	TGCAGCGACCTTGACAGGGGACCCACAGATACGCAGTATTTT
TRBJ2-1	TRBV7-2	TRBD2	CASSPPRAGGPDEQFF	TGTGCCAGCAGCCCTCCGAGAGCGGGGGGGCCGGATGAGCAGTTCTTC
TRBJ1-5	TRBV2	TRBD1	CASTGTGVSVGNQPQHF	TGTGCCAGCACGGGGACAGGGGTGTCAGTGGGCAATCAGCCCCAGCATTTT
TRBJ2-5	TRBV5-6	.	CASSLSGGETQYF	TGTGCCAGCAGCTTGTCAGGAGGAGAGACCCAGTACTTC
TRBJ1-4	TRBV7-9	TRBD1	CASSPLLGTAQKLFF	TGTGCCAGCAGCCCCCTCCTTGGGACAGCCCAAAAACTGTTTTTT
TRBJ2-7	TRBV2	.	CASSEPGGLPYEQYF	TGTGCCAGCAGTGAACCAGGGGGGTTACCCTACGAGCAGTACTTC
TRBJ1-2	TRBV5-1	TRBD1	CASSLARGDFNGYTF	TGCGCCAGCAGCTTGGCCAGGGGGGATTTTAACGGCTACACCTTC
TRBJ1-1	TRBV5-1	TRBD1	CASSPGQGWNTEAFF	TGCGCCAGCAGCCCTGGACAGGGTTGGAACACTGAAGCTTTCTTT
TRBJ1-6	TRBV7-2	TRBD1	CASSLVLDRALAYNSPLHF	TGTGCCAGCAGCTTAGTGCTTGACAGGGCCTTGGCCTATAATTCACCCCTCCACTTT
TRBJ1-1	TRBV6-6	.	CASSNGGGTEAFF	TGTGCCAGCAGTAACGGGGGAGGCACTGAAGCTTTCTTT
TRBJ2-7	TRBV6-1	.	CASRAGQFLGEQYF	TGTGCCAGCAGGGCGGGACAGTTTCTCGGCGAGCAGTACTTC
TRBJ1-5	TRBV13	TRBD1	CASSLNRGLNQPQHF	TGTGCCAGCAGCTTAAACAGGGGACTTAATCAGCCCCAGCATTTT
TRBJ2-7	TRBV11-2	.	CASSSTTGYLGEQYF	TGTGCCAGCAGCTCCACGACAGGTTACCTGGGGGAGCAGTACTTC
TRBJ1-1	TRBV6-5	.	CASTHRSGTEAFF	TGTGCCAGCACCCACCGGTCTGGCACTGAAGCTTTCTTT
TRBJ1-4	TRBV30	TRBD1	CAWSSGAGTTPTGANEKLFF	TGTGCCTGGAGTTCGGGGGCCGGGACAACTCCTACAGGGGCTAATGAAAAACTGTTTTTT
TRBJ2-5	TRBV6-1	TRBD1	CASVPGQGAKGQYF	TGTGCCAGCGTACCGGGACAGGGGGCGAAAGGGCAGTACTTC
TRBJ2-5	TRBV29-1	TRBD1	CSVDRGGQETQYF	TGCAGCGTGGACAGGGGAGGGCAAGAGACCCAGTACTTC
TRBJ1-1	TRBV29-1	.	CSVGIGRGEAEAFF	TGCAGCGTGGGGATAGGAAGGGGCGAAGCTGAAGCTTTCTTT
TRBJ2-3	TRBV6-4	.	CASSDSGGATDTQYF	TGTGCCAGCAGTGACAGTGGGGGGGCAACAGATACGCAGTATTTT
TRBJ1-2	TRBV5-5	TRBD1	CASSLAGGRDGYTF	TGTGCCAGCAGCTTGGCAGGGGGACGCGATGGCTACACCTTC
TRBJ2-1	TRBV5-1	.	CASSLGLDNEQFF	TGCGCCAGCAGCTTGGGACTAGACAATGAGCAGTTCTTC
TRBJ1-5	TRBV6-1	TRBD1	CASSVGTGNQPQHF	TGTGCCAGCAGTGTCGGGACAGGCAATCAGCCCCAGCATTTT
TRBJ1-4	TRBV5-1	.	CASSSGRGDEKLFF	TGCGCCAGCAGCTCGGGGAGGGGGGATGAAAAACTGTTTTTT
TRBJ2-7	TRBV6-5	TRBD1	CASSPDRAMNYEQYF	TGTGCCAGCAGCCCTGACAGGGCAATGAACTACGAGCAGTACTTC
TRBJ2-2	TRBV5-6	.	CASRLTGYSRELFF	TGTGCCAGCAGGCTTACAGGGTACTCCCGGGAGCTGTTTTTT
TRBJ1-1	TRBV18	.	CASSRNREWDTEAFF	TGTGCCAGCTCAAGAAACAGGGAGTGGGACACTGAAGCTTTCTTT
TRBJ2-3	TRBV5-1	TRBD1	CASSPGQGTDTQYF	TGCGCCAGCAGCCCCGGACAGGGAACAGATACGCAGTATTTT
TRBJ1-2	TRBV27	.	CASSLEVGYGYTF	TGTGCCAGCAGTCTCGAGGTCGGGTATGGCTACACCTTC
TRBJ1-1	TRBV7-6	TRBD1	CASSDRQGRDGTEAFF	TGTGCCAGCAGCGATCGACAGGGGAGGGATGGCACTGAAGCTTTCTTT